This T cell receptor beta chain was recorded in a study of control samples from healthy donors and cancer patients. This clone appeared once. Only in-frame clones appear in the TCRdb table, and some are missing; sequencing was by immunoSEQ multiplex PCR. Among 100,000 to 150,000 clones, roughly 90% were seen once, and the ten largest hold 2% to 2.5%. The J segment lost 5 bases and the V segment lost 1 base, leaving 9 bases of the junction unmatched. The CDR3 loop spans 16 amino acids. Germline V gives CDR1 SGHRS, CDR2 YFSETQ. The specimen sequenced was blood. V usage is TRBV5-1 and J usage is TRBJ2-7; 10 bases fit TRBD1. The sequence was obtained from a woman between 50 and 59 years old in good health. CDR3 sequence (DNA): TGCGCCAGCAGCTTGTCCGGACAGGGGGGTTTCCACGAGCAGTACTTC. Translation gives CASSLSGQGGFHEQYF.